This TCR beta chain was identified during a study of blood T cell repertoires in COVID-19. Seattle-derived patients entered the study during active infection and were followed longitudinally. TCRdb's table, derived via immunoSEQ multiplex PCR, lists solely in-frame clones and lacks some. The data contain about 300,000 clones, about four fifths of them singletons. CDR1 and CDR2 (germline): SGHDT, YYEEEE. V was trimmed by 3 bases and J by 6 bases, leaving 9 bases between them. This CDR3 spans 13 amino acids. This chain joins TRBV5-6 and TRBJ2-2, with D maybe TRBD2 (6 bases). The sequenced sample consisted of peripheral blood. The sequence derives from a human donor with COVID-19, enrolled during active disease. The donor label of this sample is uncertain. CDR3 nucleotides: TGTGCCAGCAGCTGGAGGGTGGCCGGGGAGCTGTTTTTT. This sequence encodes CASSWRVAGELFF.